One sample yielded the 12 T cell receptor beta chains listed below, sequenced in a study of blood T cell repertoires in COVID-19. Repertoires were generated with immunoSEQ multiplex PCR, while TCRdb's copy carries only in-frame clones and drops some. This table has some 400,000 clones, 81% appearing once. The sample comprised peripheral blood. The receptors were gathered from a human donor with acute or convalescent COVID-19. The donor label of this sample is uncertain.

The rearrangement uses TRBV5-1 and TRBJ1-1; D might be TRBD1 (5 bases). In germline, CDR1 is SGHRS, CDR2 YFSETQ. The CDR3 consists of 16 residues. The V end was cut by 0 bases, the J end by 8 bases, with 20 bases between. The CDR3 reads CASSLAGVGAELEAFF. The CDR3 DNA follows: TGCGCCAGCAGCTTGGCCGGAGTAGGGGCGGAATTAGAAGCTTTCTTT.

The chain has TRBV12-3 or TRBV12-4 and TRBJ1-1, with D hard to call. V lost 2 bases, J lost 6 bases, and 10 bases lay in between. The CDR3 is made up of 13 amino acids. CDR3 sequence reads: CASSLLPGAEAFF. As DNA, the CDR3 is TGTGCCAGCAGTTTACTGCCCGGGGCTGAAGCTTTCTTT.

The chain employs TRBV19 and TRBJ1-5; D might be TRBD1 (5 bases). The CDR3 consists of 16 residues. Trimming pared 4 bases from V and 0 bases from J, leaving 13 bases between. The germline CDR1 and CDR2 sequences are LNHDA and SQIVND (reference sequence). The CDR3 DNA reads as TGTGCCAGTAGTAGCCAGGGCGTATATAGCAATCAGCCCCAGCATTTT. Protein product: CASSSQGVYSNQPQHF.

The chain has TRBV29-1 and TRBJ1-1, with D hard to call. Germline V gene data show CDR1 as SQVTM and CDR2 as ANQGSEA. Trimming stripped 3 bases from V and 0 bases from J, with 8 bases between. CDR3 length: 13 amino acids. In nucleotides, the CDR3 is TGCAGCGTTGAGACTGTTATGAACACTGAAGCTTTCTTT. It yields the protein CSVETVMNTEAFF.

V gene TRBV4-1 combines with J gene TRBJ2-3; TRBD2 agrees at 13 bases. With 3 bases clipped from V and 5 bases from J, the junction kept 8 bases outside the gene matches. This CDR3 contains 17 residues. The germline CDR1 and CDR2 sequences are MGHRA and YSYEKL. The CDR3 nucleotides are TGCGCCAGCAGCCAGACCACTAGCGGGAGGGCCGTAGATACGCAGTATTTT. This translates into CASSQTTSGRAVDTQYF.

A word on this clone: Its ends do not fully match the called genes, so a read error is possible. The chain has TRBV6-4 and TRBJ1-2, with D uncertain. CDR1 is MRHNA and CDR2 is SNTAGT in the germline V gene. This CDR3 contains 13 residues. CDR3 in amino acids: CASSPSPSDWATF. CDR3 DNA sequence: TGTGCCAGCAGTCCATCCCCCTCCGATTGGGCTACATTC.

The J gene is TRBJ2-2, the V gene TRBV18, with 7 bases aligning to TRBD1. Germline values: CDR1 KGHSH, CDR2 LQKENI. The ends lost 7 bases at V and 3 bases at J; junction bases unmatched: 8. The CDR3 has 15 residues. The DNA of the CDR3 is TGTGCCAGCTTTCCGAGAGGGGGCTACACCGGGGAGCTGTTTTTT. Amino acid sequence: CASFPRGGYTGELFF.

V is TRBV15 and J is TRBJ1-6; weak D call: TRBD1 (6 bases). Looked up from germline, CDR1 is LNHNV and CDR2 is YYDKDF (reference sequence). The CDR3 totals 13 residues. The V end was cut by 8 bases, the J end by 10 bases, with 15 bases between. CDR3 in DNA: TGTGCCACCCAGGGGCCCCGAGGGTCACCCCTCCACTTT. Translation gives CATQGPRGSPLHF.

The V gene is TRBV19, the J gene TRBJ2-7, with TRBD2 as a possible D gene (7 bases). The length of the CDR3 is 15 residues. Trimming shortened V by 7 bases and J by 0 bases, and 16 bases separated the two germline ends. Germline CDR1 and CDR2: LNHDA and SQIVND (reference sequence). The CDR3 coding sequence is TGTGCCAGTATGGGAGGGGGGACCACCTCCTACGAGCAGTACTTC. Residues: CASMGGGTTSYEQYF.

The genes are TRBV27 and TRBJ2-7; no reliable D call. Germline CDR1 reads MNHEY; CDR2 reads SMNVEV (reference sequence). The CDR3 sequence is 13 residues long. V shed 6 bases and J shed 0 bases, with 9 bases lying between them. CDR3 amino acids: CASRRSSSYEQYF. The CDR3 DNA follows: TGTGCCAGCAGACGATCTAGCTCCTACGAGCAGTACTTC.

V usage is TRBV10-1 and J usage is TRBJ1-2; 7 nucleotides agree with TRBD1. The V segment lost 11 bases and the J segment 4 bases; nucleotides outside the gene matches: 13. The CDR3 is 14 residues long. Germline-derived CDR1 and CDR2 are WNHNN and SYGVQD (reference sequence). CDR3 DNA: TGCGCCGCCCTTGTGGGACAGTTTGTCTATGGCTACACCTTC. Protein sequence: CAALVGQFVYGYTF.

Points on this clone: The sample contains more than one DNA sequence encoding this CDR3. The chain has TRBV18 and TRBJ1-3; D is unresolved. The CDR3 sequence is 14 residues long. The germline V gene encodes CDR1 KGHSH and CDR2 LQKENI. V was shortened by 9 bases and J by 2 bases, with 14 bases between the two germline ends. The CDR3 DNA reads TGTGCCAGTTCCCCCCAAGGAGCTGGAAACACCATATATTTT. It encodes CASSPQGAGNTIYF.